This entry is about one T cell receptor beta chain. The record originates from a study of PD-L1 blockade in urothelial cancer. Turning to the study itself: Men with urothelial cancer arising in the bladder made up most of the 29 patients.

The CDR3 contains 14 residues. Germline V gene data show CDR1 as MDHEN and CDR2 as SYDVKM. V trimming: 6 bases; J trimming: 6 bases; junction bases outside the gene matches: 10. Profiling relied on immunoSEQ multiplex PCR, and the TCRdb table lists in-frame clones only, not all of them. The sample lists tens of thousands of clones; 82% were seen once. This sequence originates from a man in his 70s with urothelial cancer. This specimen consisted of PBMCs, obtained around atezolizumab (anti-PD-L1) treatment. V is TRBV28 and J is TRBJ2-7, with 8 nucleotides matching TRBD2. The CDR3: CASRAPSGWSEQYF. CDR3 coding DNA: TGTGCCAGCAGGGCCCCTAGCGGGTGGTCCGAGCAGTACTTC.